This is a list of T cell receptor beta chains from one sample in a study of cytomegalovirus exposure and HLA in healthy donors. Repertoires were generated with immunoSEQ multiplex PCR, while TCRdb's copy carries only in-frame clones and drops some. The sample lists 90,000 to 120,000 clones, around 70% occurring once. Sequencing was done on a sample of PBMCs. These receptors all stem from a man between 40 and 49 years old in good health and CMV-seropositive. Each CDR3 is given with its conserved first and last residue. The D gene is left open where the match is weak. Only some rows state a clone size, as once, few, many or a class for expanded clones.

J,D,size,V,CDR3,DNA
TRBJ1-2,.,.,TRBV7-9,CASSLELYGYTF,TGTGCCAGCAGCTTGGAGCTTTATGGCTACACCTTC
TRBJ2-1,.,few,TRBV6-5,CASSYGSDEQFF,TGTGCCAGCAGTTACGGGAGTGATGAGCAGTTCTTC
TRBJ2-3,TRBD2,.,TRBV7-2,CASSLEAGADTQYF,TGTGCCAGCAGCTTAGAAGCGGGAGCCGATACGCAGTATTTT
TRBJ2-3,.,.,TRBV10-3,CAISATPGLDTQYF,TGTGCCATCAGCGCCACACCAGGACTGGATACGCAGTATTTT
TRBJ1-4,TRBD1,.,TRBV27,CASSSPFGQGGEKLFF,TGTGCCAGCAGTTCTCCCTTCGGACAGGGCGGTGAAAAACTGTTTTTT
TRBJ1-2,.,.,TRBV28,CASRMREGYYGYTF,TGTGCCAGCAGGATGAGGGAGGGATACTATGGCTACACCTTC
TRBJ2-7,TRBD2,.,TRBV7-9,CASSTTSGTQLHLSYEQYF,TGTGCCAGCAGTACAACTAGCGGGACCCAACTTCACCTCTCCTACGAGCAGTACTTC
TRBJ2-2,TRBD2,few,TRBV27,CASSYRTSAGELFF,TGTGCCAGCAGTTATCGGACTAGCGCCGGGGAGCTGTTTTTT
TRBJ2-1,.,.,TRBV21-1,CASSKEYERSSYNEQFF,TGTGCCAGCAGCAAAGAATATGAGCGGAGCTCCTACAATGAGCAGTTCTTC
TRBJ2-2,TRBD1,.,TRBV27,CASSTRTGYTGELFF,TGTGCCAGCTCCACTCGGACAGGCTACACCGGGGAGCTGTTTTTT
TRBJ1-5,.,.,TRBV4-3,CASSQDLVQGSNQPQHF,TGCGCCAGCAGCCAAGATCTGGTACAGGGTAGCAATCAGCCCCAGCATTTT
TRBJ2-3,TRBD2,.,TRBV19,CASSAGTSRTDTQYF,TGTGCCAGTAGTGCCGGGACTAGCCGCACAGATACGCAGTATTTT
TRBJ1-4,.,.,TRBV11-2,CASSFLEKLFF,TGTGCCAGCAGCTTTCTTGAAAAACTGTTTTTT
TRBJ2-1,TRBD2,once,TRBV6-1,CASSGTSGRAGVEQFF,TGTGCCAGCAGTGGCACTAGCGGGAGGGCCGGGGTTGAGCAGTTCTTC
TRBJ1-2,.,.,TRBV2,CASSELRLNTF,TGTGCCAGCAGTGAGTTGAGGCTAAACACCTTC
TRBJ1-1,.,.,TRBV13,CASSGRLEAFF,TGTGCCAGCAGCGGCCGACTAGAAGCTTTCTTT
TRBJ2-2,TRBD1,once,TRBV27,CASRTGPTGELFF,TGTGCCAGCCGGACAGGGCCCACCGGGGAGCTGTTTTTT
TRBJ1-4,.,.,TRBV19,CASSMGPFATNEKLFF,TGTGCCAGTTCAATGGGCCCCTTTGCAACTAATGAAAAACTGTTTTTT
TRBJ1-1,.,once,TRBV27,CASGHRRNTEAFF,TGTGCCAGCGGTCACAGGAGGAACACTGAAGCTTTCTTT
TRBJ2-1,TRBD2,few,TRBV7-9,CASSLTEAGVRYNEQFF,TGTGCCAGCAGCCTAACGGAGGCGGGAGTCCGCTACAATGAGCAGTTCTTC
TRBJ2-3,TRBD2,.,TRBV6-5,CASSSWTSGTDTQYF,TGTGCCAGCAGTTCCTGGACTAGCGGCACAGATACGCAGTATTTT
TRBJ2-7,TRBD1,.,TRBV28,CASSSGGRNEQYF,TGTGCCAGCAGTTCAGGGGGCAGGAACGAGCAGTACTTC
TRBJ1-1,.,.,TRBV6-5,CASSWQGGSTEAFF,TGTGCCAGCAGTTGGCAAGGAGGCAGCACTGAAGCTTTCTTT
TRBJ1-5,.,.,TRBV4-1,CASSQEGRSNQPQHF,TGCGCCAGCAGCCAAGAGGGCAGGAGCAATCAGCCCCAGCATTTT
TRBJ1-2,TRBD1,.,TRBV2,CASNGQGVGYTF,TGTGCCAGCAACGGACAGGGGGTAGGCTACACCTTC
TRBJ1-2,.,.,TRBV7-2,CASSVGQLYGYTF,TGTGCCAGCAGCGTCGGACAGTTGTATGGCTACACCTTC
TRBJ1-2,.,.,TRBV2,CASGTQDYGYTF,TGTGCCAGCGGGACTCAGGACTATGGCTACACCTTC
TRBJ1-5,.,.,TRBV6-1,CASSDVRDQPQHF,TGTGCCAGCAGTGATGTCAGGGATCAGCCCCAGCATTTT
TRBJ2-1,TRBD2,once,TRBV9,CASSAWTSAYNEQFF,TGTGCCAGCAGCGCCTGGACTAGCGCTTACAATGAGCAGTTCTTC
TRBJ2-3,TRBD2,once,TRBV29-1,CSVVPTSAVTDTQYF,TGCAGCGTTGTACCGACTAGCGCGGTCACAGATACGCAGTATTTT
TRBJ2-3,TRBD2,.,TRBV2,CASRGLAASSTDTQYF,TGTGCCAGCAGGGGGCTAGCGGCCTCTAGCACAGATACGCAGTATTTT
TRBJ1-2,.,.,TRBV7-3,CASSLSAGSHYGYTF,TGTGCCAGCAGCTTAAGCGCAGGTTCCCACTATGGCTACACCTTC
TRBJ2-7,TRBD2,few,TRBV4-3,CASSQERIGGRAYEQYF,TGCGCCAGCAGCCAAGAGAGGATCGGCGGGAGGGCCTACGAGCAGTACTTC
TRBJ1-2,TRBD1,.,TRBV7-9,CASTPTGTGAVPTYGYTF,TGTGCCAGCACCCCGACCGGGACAGGGGCCGTTCCTACCTATGGCTACACCTTC
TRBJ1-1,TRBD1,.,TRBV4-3,CASSQDSGTDTEAFF,TGCGCCAGCAGCCAAGATTCCGGGACAGACACTGAAGCTTTCTTT
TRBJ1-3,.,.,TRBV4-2,CASSQGGNTIYF,TGTGCCAGCAGTCAGGGGGGAAACACCATATATTTT
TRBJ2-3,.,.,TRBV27,CASTLRGGGDTQYF,TGTGCCAGCACCCTAAGGGGAGGTGGAGATACGCAGTATTTT
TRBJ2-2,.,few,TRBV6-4,CASSDSATGELFF,TGTGCCAGCAGTGACTCAGCCACCGGGGAGCTGTTTTTT
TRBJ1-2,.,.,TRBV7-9,CASSGSDRAAGGYTF,TGTGCCAGCAGCGGGAGCGACCGGGCGGCGGGGGGCTACACCTTC
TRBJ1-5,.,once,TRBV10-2,CASSEYGSHNQPQHF,TGCGCCAGCAGTGAGTATGGCAGTCATAATCAGCCCCAGCATTTT
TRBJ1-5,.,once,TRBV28,CASTYSNQPQHF,TGTGCCAGCACCTATAGCAATCAGCCCCAGCATTTT
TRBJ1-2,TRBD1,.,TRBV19,CASSWGTVIYGYTF,TGTGCCAGTAGTTGGGGGACAGTTATCTATGGCTACACCTTC